The 29 T cell receptor beta chains below come from one sample, sequenced in a study of blood T cell repertoires in COVID-19. Sequencing was performed with immunoSEQ multiplex PCR; in TCRdb, only in-frame clones are kept and a portion is missing. This sample has approximately 140,000 clones, with about 91% found just once. Material for sequencing was peripheral blood. The origin of the receptors is a human donor in a cohort sampled during active COVID-19.

The chain employs TRBV29-1 and TRBJ1-2; no reliable D call. V was trimmed by 5 bases and J by 3 bases, leaving 4 bases between them. CDR1 is SQVTM, CDR2 ANQGSEA, per germline. The CDR3 spans 10 residues. The chain's CDR3 is CSVPDYGYTF. In DNA form, the CDR3 reads TGCAGCGTTCCTGACTATGGCTACACCTTC.

The genes are TRBV5-8 and TRBJ2-1; 11 positions agree with TRBD1. The CDR3 has 16 residues. V was clipped by 4 bases and J by 7 bases; unmatched bases: 10. Per the germline V gene, CDR1 is SGHTS and CDR2 is YDEGEE. This chain's CDR3 is CASSPTGTGGRNEQFF. The CDR3 nucleotides are TGTGCCAGCAGCCCTACCGGGACAGGGGGTCGAAATGAGCAGTTCTTC.

The rearrangement uses TRBV11-1 and TRBJ2-5; 9 bases are shared with TRBD1. J was trimmed by 3 bases and V by 5 bases; bases with no gene match: 4. The CDR3 is 14 residues long. Looked up from germline, CDR1 is SGHAT and CDR2 is FQDESV (reference sequence). The CDR3 loop reads CASSHRGLEETQYF. The CDR3 DNA sequence: TGTGCCAGCAGCCACAGGGGGCTGGAAGAGACCCAGTACTTC.

CDR3 amino acids: CASSIGGQVAGYTF. The CDR3 DNA sequence: TGTGCCAGCAGTATAGGGGGACAGGTGGCTGGCTACACCTTC. The chain recombines TRBV6-6 with TRBJ1-2, with 8 positions matching TRBD1. Germline-derived CDR1 and CDR2 are MNHNY and SVGAGI (reference sequence). The junction had 9 bases not matched to a gene; V was cut back by 5 bases and J by 7 bases. This CDR3 has 14 amino acids.

This clone came up once. The chain recombines TRBV6-5 with TRBJ1-1; tentatively, D is TRBD1 (5 bases). In germline, CDR1 is MNHEY, CDR2 SVGAGI. CDR3 length: 14 amino acids. V was clipped by 0 bases and J by 3 bases, with 8 bases between them. The CDR3 loop is CASSYSTAHTEAFF. CDR3 DNA sequence: TGTGCCAGCAGTTACTCGACAGCCCACACTGAAGCTTTCTTT.

The genes are TRBV7-9 and TRBJ2-5, with TRBD1 matching 11 bases. V was clipped by 3 bases and J by 1 base; unmatched bases: 1. This CDR3 comprises 15 residues. Germline V gives CDR1 SEHNR, CDR2 FQNEAQ (reference sequence). The CDR3 DNA reads TGTGCCAGCAGCTTCGGGACAGGGGGCCAAGAGACCCAGTACTTC. Translating it yields CASSFGTGGQETQYF.

This chain connects TRBV9 to TRBJ2-3; maybe TRBD1 (6 bases). CDR3 length: 15 amino acids. With 3 bases removed from V and 7 bases from J, the gap between germline ends came to 18 bases. Germline assignment: CDR1 SGDLS and CDR2 YYNGEE. CDR3: CASSAGNRDSHTQYF. The CDR3 nucleotides read TGTGCCAGCAGCGCCGGGAACAGGGATTCGCATACGCAGTATTTT.

The CDR3 loop is CASSQGRVGNSPLHF. DNA of the CDR3: TGTGCCAGCAGCCAAGGGAGGGTGGGTAATTCACCCCTCCACTTT. This sequence joins TRBV3-1 (or the pseudogene TRBV3-2) and TRBJ1-6; D unresolved. Trimming left V 1 base short and J 6 bases short, with 10 bases between. Per germline, CDR1 LGHDT and CDR2 YNNKEL (reference sequence). The CDR3 is 15 amino acids.

For this clone: Different DNA sequences within this sample yield the same CDR3. The rearrangement uses TRBV6-2 or TRBV6-3 and TRBJ1-5; 7 nucleotides line up with TRBD1. The germline V gene has CDR1 MNHEY and CDR2 SVGEGT. This CDR3 comprises 14 residues. Unmatched junction bases numbered 3, after V lost 4 bases and J lost 3 bases. The CDR3 reads CASSLTGINQPQHF. In DNA, the CDR3 is TGTGCCAGCAGTTTGACAGGGATCAATCAGCCCCAGCATTTT.

This clone appeared once. The rearrangement links TRBV14 to TRBJ2-7; no firm D call. This CDR3 comprises 11 residues. V dropped 1 base and J dropped 5 bases, with 3 bases sitting between them. Germline V gene sequence: CDR1 SGHDN, CDR2 FVKESK. As DNA, the CDR3 is TGTGCCAGCAGCCAAGTTAACGAGCAGTACTTC. Protein: CASSQVNEQYF.

The sample holds a few counts of this clone. The V call is TRBV5-6, the J call TRBJ2-7; 7 positions match TRBD1. CDR3 length: 15 amino acids. V shed 1 base and J 1 base; nucleotides not matched to a gene: 5. The germline V gene encodes CDR1 SGHDT and CDR2 YYEEEE. The CDR3 DNA reads TGTGCCAGCAGCTTGCCCTGGGACAGTTCCTACGAGCAGTACTTC. This sequence encodes CASSLPWDSSYEQYF.

This clone has only one observation. The J gene is TRBJ2-2, the V gene TRBV7-3; the match to TRBD1 covers 8 bases. Per the germline V gene, CDR1 is SGHTA and CDR2 is FQGTGA. The CDR3 is 15 amino acids. V lost 5 bases, J lost 2 bases, and 4 bases stayed unmatched. The CDR3 DNA sequence: TGTGCCAGCAGCCCAGGGGGCGTTAACACCGGGGAGCTGTTTTTT. Translation: CASSPGGVNTGELFF.

DNA for the CDR3: TGTGCCAGCAGCTTTAGCGGGTTTCAAGAGACCCAGTACTTC. This gives the protein CASSFSGFQETQYF. The chain combines TRBV7-6 with TRBJ2-5, with 7 nucleotides matching TRBD2. V dropped 3 bases and J dropped 2; count of bases not matched to a gene: 3. This CDR3 comprises 14 residues. Per the germline V gene, CDR1 is SGHVS and CDR2 is FNYEAQ. The whole variable domain, filled in from reference TRBV7-6 and TRBJ2-5, reads GAGVSQSPRYKVTKRGQDVALRCDPISGHVSLYWYRQALGQGPEFLTYFNYEAQQDKSGLPNDRFSAERPEGSISTLTIQRTEQRDSAMYRCASSFSGFQETQYFGPGTRLLVL.

V and J are TRBV2 and TRBJ2-1; TRBD2 aligns across 8 bases. The V gene's germline CDR1 is SNHLY and CDR2 FYNNEI. CDR3 length equals 15 residues. V lost 2 bases and J lost 4; bases outside the gene matches: 4. Written as DNA, the CDR3 is TGTGCCAGCAGTGAATGGGCGGGGGGTTACAATGAGCAGTTCTTC. Translated, it gives CASSEWAGGYNEQFF.

The J gene is TRBJ2-7, the V gene TRBV10-3; 8 bases match TRBD1. This CDR3 is 13 amino acids long. The trim removed 10 bases at V and 4 bases at J, leaving 9 bases unmatched. Germline lookup yields CDR1 ENHRY and CDR2 SYGVKD. The CDR3 bases are TGTGCCACTGGACAGGGTAGGACTTACGAGCAGTACTTC. Translation gives CATGQGRTYEQYF.

The chain combines TRBV7-2 with TRBJ1-6, with a possible D match to TRBD1 (5 bases). Trimming shortened V by 1 base and J by 7 bases, and 17 bases separated the two germline ends. CDR3 size: 17 residues. Germline-derived CDR1 and CDR2 are SGHTA and FQGNSA. Written as DNA, the CDR3 is TGTGCCAGCAGCTTAGTGGGAGGTTATGGGGCGAATTCACCCCTCCACTTT. Its translation: CASSLVGGYGANSPLHF.

V is TRBV24-1 and J is TRBJ2-3; 8 bases are shared with TRBD1. CDR1 is KGHDR and CDR2 is SFDVKD in the germline V gene. Trimming at V came to 3 bases and at J to 2 bases, leaving 6 bases not matched to a gene. This CDR3 comprises 16 residues. The CDR3 is CATSDPGTGFTDTQYF. The CDR3 region has the DNA TGTGCCACCAGTGATCCCGGGACAGGATTCACAGATACGCAGTATTTT.

This clone was counted once. This chain uses TRBV5-4 with TRBJ2-7, with TRBD1 matching 10 bases. With V trimmed by 7 bases and J by 1 base, 2 bases remained unmatched. The CDR3 covers 13 residues. Germline CDR1 reads SGHNT; CDR2 reads YYREEE (reference sequence). The CDR3 DNA follows: TGTGCCAGCGGACAGGGGGTTTCCTACGAGCAGTACTTC. Its translation is CASGQGVSYEQYF. Complete variable domain (other parts from reference TRBV5-4 and TRBJ2-7): ETGVTQSPTHLIKTRGQQVTLRCSSQSGHNTVSWYQQALGQGPQFIFQYYREEENGRGNFPPRFSGLQFPNYSSELNVNALELDDSALYLCASGQGVSYEQYFGPGTRLTVT.

The chain employs TRBV24-1 and TRBJ2-3, with 7 bases identical to TRBD2. The CDR3 length is 13 residues. V dropped 5 bases and J dropped 4; count of bases not matched to a gene: 2. Germline CDR1 KGHDR, CDR2 SFDVKD. This CDR3 reads CATSGLAADTQYF. The CDR3 DNA reads TGTGCCACCAGTGGGCTAGCGGCAGATACGCAGTATTTT.

The chain links TRBV19 to TRBJ2-7, with a tentative D call TRBD1 (6 bases). Per the germline V gene, CDR1 is LNHDA and CDR2 is SQIVND (reference sequence). Trimming shortened V by 6 bases and J by 1 base, and 16 bases separated the two germline ends. CDR3 length equals 15 residues. CDR3 DNA sequence: TGTGCCAGTAGCTCCCAAGGGGGTGATTCCTACGAGCAGTACTTC. Its protein product is CASSSQGGDSYEQYF.

This clone was found once. This chain connects TRBV5-1 to TRBJ2-1; 7 bases are a match to TRBD1. The CDR3 is 16 amino acids. CDR1 and CDR2 from the germline V gene are SGHRS and YFSETQ. With V trimmed by 0 bases and J by 2 bases, 5 bases remained unmatched. In DNA form, the CDR3 reads TGCGCCAGCAGCTTGGAAGAAGGGGGCCCCTACAATGAGCAGTTCTTC. Translating gives CASSLEEGGPYNEQFF.

The chain carries TRBV6-5 and TRBJ1-1, with D tentatively TRBD1 (5 bases). CDR1 MNHEY and CDR2 SVGAGI come from the germline V gene. This CDR3 is built from 13 residues. Trimming shortened V by 7 bases and J by 4 bases, and 13 bases separated the two germline ends. This CDR3 is CASTLGQLTEAFF. The CDR3 coding sequence is TGTGCCAGCACATTAGGACAACTCACTGAAGCTTTCTTT.

V gene TRBV7-3 combines with J gene TRBJ2-3, with 7 bases lining up with TRBD2. Germline V CDR1 and CDR2: SGHTA, FQGTGA. V trimming: 6 bases; J trimming: 6 bases; junction bases outside the gene matches: 9. CDR3 size: 14 residues. CDR3 loop: CASSPGLEVDTQYF. Written as DNA, the CDR3 is TGTGCCAGCAGTCCCGGACTAGAGGTCGATACGCAGTATTTT.

The chain couples TRBV7-9 to TRBJ2-5; D is undetermined. This CDR3 comprises 15 residues. Trimming removed 1 base at V and 3 bases at J, with 12 bases between. The V gene's germline CDR1 is SEHNR and CDR2 FQNEAQ (reference sequence). The CDR3 sequence: CASSLVQPEEETQYF. The CDR3 nucleotides are TGTGCCAGCAGCTTAGTACAACCTGAGGAAGAGACCCAGTACTTC.

The chain links TRBV18 to TRBJ1-4; D unclear. The CDR3 sequence is 19 residues long. Germline CDR1 and CDR2: KGHSH and LQKENI. The germline V and J ends were trimmed by 2 bases and 5 bases, with 24 bases remaining between them. The CDR3 nucleotides read TGTGCCAGCTCACCAACGAACCTTTTCCCGTTCCTTGAGAATGAAAAACTGTTTTTT. Protein sequence: CASSPTNLFPFLENEKLFF.

This clone was found a few times. The CDR3 reads CASRPVGSSYEQYF. In DNA form, the CDR3 reads TGTGCCAGCAGACCTGTGGGCAGTTCCTACGAGCAGTACTTC. The J gene is TRBJ2-7, the V gene TRBV3-1 (or the pseudogene TRBV3-2); D gene ambiguous. V lost 6 bases, J lost 1 base, and 13 bases lay in between. CDR1 and CDR2 (germline): LGHDT, YNNKEL (reference sequence). There are 14 residues in the CDR3.

The rearrangement links TRBV7-3 to TRBJ2-1, with D unclear. Trimming took 5 bases from V and 6 from J, leaving 17 bases between them. The CDR3 is 15 residues long. Per germline, CDR1 SGHTA and CDR2 FQGTGA. The CDR3 nucleotides are TGTGCCAGCAGCCCATTTCACGTGGCCAGCAATGAGCAGTTCTTC. The encoded protein is CASSPFHVASNEQFF.

The J gene is TRBJ1-6, the V gene TRBV27; 7 bases are shared with TRBD1. In germline, CDR1 is MNHEY, CDR2 SMNVEV (reference sequence). The CDR3 loop spans 16 amino acids. Trimming removed 5 bases from V and 3 bases from J; junction bases left unmatched: 7. This CDR3 is CASSVDRSGYNSPLHF. The DNA of the CDR3 is TGTGCCAGCAGTGTGGACAGGTCGGGCTATAATTCACCCCTCCACTTT.

The chain links TRBV6-2 or TRBV6-3 to TRBJ2-1; no reliable D call. Trimming took 4 bases from V and 2 from J, leaving 6 bases between them. Germline V gene lookup returns CDR1 MNHEY and CDR2 SVGEGT. The CDR3 has 13 amino acids. CDR3 nucleotide sequence: TGTGCCAGCAGTTCGGTAGCCTACAATGAGCAGTTCTTC. Protein product: CASSSVAYNEQFF.